The 6 T cell receptor beta chains given below trace back to one sample, sequenced in a study of blood T cell repertoires in COVID-19. Some clones are missing from TCRdb's copy, which holds only in-frame ones; the method was immunoSEQ multiplex PCR. The table has roughly 160,000 clones, over 70% seen once. Sequencing input: PBMCs or T cells enriched from blood (not recorded which). The receptors come from a woman in her sixties or seventies who had recovered from COVID-19.

The chain is built from TRBV3-1 (or the pseudogene TRBV3-2) and TRBJ2-7; D is unresolved. Germline V gene data show CDR1 as LGHDT and CDR2 as YNNKEL (reference sequence). CDR3 length: 15 amino acids. Between the trimmed V and J ends, which lost 1 base and 0 bases, there was a span of 10 bases. CDR3 amino acids: CASSQGTSSSYEQYF. For the CDR3, the DNA is TGTGCCAGCAGCCAAGGTACCTCCAGCTCCTACGAGCAGTACTTC.

This clone came up a few times. The V gene is TRBV7-3, the J gene TRBJ2-2; tentatively, D is TRBD1 (5 bases). The CDR3 sequence is 16 residues long. The germline V and J ends were trimmed by 1 base and 0 bases, with 9 bases remaining between them. Germline-derived CDR1 and CDR2 are SGHTA and FQGTGA. The CDR3 nucleotides read TGTGCCAGCAGCTTAAGGGGCGAAGCGAACACCGGGGAGCTGTTTTTT. This codes for CASSLRGEANTGELFF.

J is TRBJ2-3 and V is TRBV9; TRBD2 matches 7 bases. With 0 bases clipped from V and 2 bases from J, the junction kept 9 bases outside the gene matches. CDR1 and CDR2 (germline): SGDLS, YYNGEE. This CDR3 is built from 17 residues. CDR3 nucleotides: TGTGCCAGCAGCGTAGCCCCGGGGCGGGGGATCACAGATACGCAGTATTTT. Amino acids: CASSVAPGRGITDTQYF.

Comment on this clone: The junction does not match germline at one end; this may be a read error. The chain combines TRBV3-1 (or the pseudogene TRBV3-2) with TRBJ2-7; no reliable D call. Germline CDR1 is LGHDT and CDR2 is YNNKEL (reference sequence). The CDR3 contains 13 residues. The chain's CDR3 is CASSQDLGLEQYF. As DNA, the CDR3 is TGTGCCAGCAGCCAAGATCTCGGGTTAGAGCAGTACTTT.

The chain couples TRBV5-6 to TRBJ1-2, with D maybe TRBD1 (5 bases). The CDR3 spans 14 residues. Germline V lookup: CDR1 SGHDT, CDR2 YYEEEE. V gave up 4 bases and J gave up 5 bases, with 15 bases separating them. This CDR3 reads CASSLKGRAYGYTF. The CDR3 DNA reads as TGTGCCAGCAGCCTGAAGGGCAGGGCTTATGGCTACACCTTC.

This sequence joins TRBV5-1 and TRBJ2-7; 9 bases fit TRBD2. V dropped 3 bases and J dropped 3; count of bases not matched to a gene: 7. The germline gives CDR1 SGHRS, CDR2 YFSETQ. This CDR3 is 15 amino acids long. This CDR3 reads CASSSGTSHYYEQYF. The CDR3 nucleotides are TGCGCCAGCAGCTCTGGGACTAGCCACTACTACGAGCAGTACTTC.